This TCR beta chain was observed in a study of metastatic and nonmetastatic thyroid tumors. Across the study: Samples came from malignant and benign thyroid patients, and repertoires were compared across blood and tumor or nodule tissue. The study, taken as a whole, reports: In blood and tumor, TCR beta diversity was reportedly significantly higher in malignant thyroid tumors than in benign nodules.

All patients were untreated before thyroid surgery. This clone was seen at least ten times. What it binds is not known. This CDR3 comprises 16 residues. The V gene end was trimmed by 2 bases and the J gene end by 1 base; junction bases not matched to a gene: 6. Germline V gene lookup returns CDR1 KGHDR and CDR2 SFDVKD. As handled by the study authors: Construction of a distant-metastasis classifier for papillary thyroid cancer relied on CDR3 differences across clinicopathological groups. Via MiXCR, TCRdb re-called the PCR reads. It is TCRdb's table, rather than the study itself, that gives the V and J calls and clone size. The table lists about 47,000 clones, around a quarter of them singletons.

This TCR came from a male donor with papillary thyroid cancer or a benign thyroid nodule (not recorded which). Some clones in this sample may be carry-over from other donors' samples. Input material: blood. V is TRBV24-1 and J is TRBJ1-1; 7 positions match TRBD1. The CDR3 DNA follows: TGTGCCACCAGTGATTCCAGGCAGGGGGGGAACACTGAAGCTTTCTTT. Translating it yields CATSDSRQGGNTEAFF.